This T cell receptor beta chain was identified in a study of blood T cell repertoires in COVID-19. Only in-frame clones appear in the TCRdb table, and some are missing; sequencing was by immunoSEQ multiplex PCR. The table records approximately 330,000 clones, roughly 85% of them present only once. Germline V CDR1 and CDR2: MDHEN, SYDVKM. V lost 3 bases and J lost 0; bases outside the gene matches: 4. The CDR3 has 16 residues. The receptor comes from a woman aged 35 to 49 with acute COVID-19. The chain has TRBV28 and TRBJ1-5; 8 bases match TRBD1. Material for sequencing was PBMCs or T cells enriched from blood (not recorded which). The CDR3 is CASSLSRGHSNQPQHF. The CDR3, as DNA: TGTGCCAGCAGTTTGTCCAGGGGGCATAGCAATCAGCCCCAGCATTTT.